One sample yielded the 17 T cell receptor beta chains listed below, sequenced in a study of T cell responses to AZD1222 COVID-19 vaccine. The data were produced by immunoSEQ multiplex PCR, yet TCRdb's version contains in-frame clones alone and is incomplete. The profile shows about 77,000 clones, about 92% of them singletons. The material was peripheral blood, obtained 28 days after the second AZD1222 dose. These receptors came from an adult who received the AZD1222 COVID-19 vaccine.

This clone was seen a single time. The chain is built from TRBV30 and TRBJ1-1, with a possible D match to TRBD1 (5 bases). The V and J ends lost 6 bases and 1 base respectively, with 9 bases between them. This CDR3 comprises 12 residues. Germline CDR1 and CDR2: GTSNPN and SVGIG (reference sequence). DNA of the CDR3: TGTGCCTGCAGAACAGGGAACACTGAAGCTTTCTTT. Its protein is CACRTGNTEAFF.

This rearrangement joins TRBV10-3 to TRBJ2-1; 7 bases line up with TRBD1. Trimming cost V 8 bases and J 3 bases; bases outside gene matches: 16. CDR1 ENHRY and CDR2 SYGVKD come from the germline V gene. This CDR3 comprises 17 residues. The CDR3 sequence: CAISPKYRDSDYNEQFF. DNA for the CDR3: TGTGCCATCTCCCCAAAATACCGGGACAGTGACTACAATGAGCAGTTCTTC.

CDR3 loop: CASSLDPGDYEQYF. Here the CDR3 DNA reads TGCGCCAGCAGCTTGGACCCGGGAGACTACGAGCAGTACTTC. The rearrangement joins TRBV5-1 to TRBJ2-7, with D perhaps TRBD2 (6 bases). The CDR3 is made up of 14 amino acids. Per the germline V gene, CDR1 is SGHRS and CDR2 is YFSETQ. Deletions cut 0 bases from V and 3 bases from J, with 10 bases between.

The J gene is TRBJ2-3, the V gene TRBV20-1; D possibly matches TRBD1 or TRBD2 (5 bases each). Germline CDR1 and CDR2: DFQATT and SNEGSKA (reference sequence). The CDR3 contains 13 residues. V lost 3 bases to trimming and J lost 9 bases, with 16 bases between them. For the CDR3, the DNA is TGCAGTGCTAGTTCGCGGCCGGGACGGACGCAGTATTTT. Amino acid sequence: CSASSRPGRTQYF.

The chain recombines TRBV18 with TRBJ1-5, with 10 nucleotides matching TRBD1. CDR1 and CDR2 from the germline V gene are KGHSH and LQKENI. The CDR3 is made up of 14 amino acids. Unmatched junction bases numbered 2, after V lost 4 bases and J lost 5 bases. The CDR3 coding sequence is TGTGCCAGCTCACAAGGACAGGGGGATCAGCCCCAGCATTTT. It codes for CASSQGQGDQPQHF.

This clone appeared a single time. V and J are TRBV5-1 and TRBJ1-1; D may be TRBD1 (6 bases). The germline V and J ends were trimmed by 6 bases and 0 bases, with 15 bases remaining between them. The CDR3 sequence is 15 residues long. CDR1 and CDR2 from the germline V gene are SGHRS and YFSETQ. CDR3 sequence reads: CASMPGGLLNTEAFF. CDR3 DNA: TGCGCCAGCATGCCGGGGGGGCTTTTGAACACTGAAGCTTTCTTT. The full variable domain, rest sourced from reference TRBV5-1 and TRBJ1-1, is KAGVTQTPRYLIKTRGQQVTLSCSPISGHRSVSWYQQTPGQGLQFLFEYFSETQRNKGNFPGRFSGRQFSNSRSEMNVSTLELGDSALYLCASMPGGLLNTEAFFGQGTRLTVV.

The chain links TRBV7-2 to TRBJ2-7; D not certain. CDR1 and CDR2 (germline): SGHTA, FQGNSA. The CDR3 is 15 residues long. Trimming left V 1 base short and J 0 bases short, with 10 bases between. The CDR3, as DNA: TGTGCCAGCAGCTTAGATGGCGGCCTCTCCTACGAGCAGTACTTC. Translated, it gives CASSLDGGLSYEQYF.

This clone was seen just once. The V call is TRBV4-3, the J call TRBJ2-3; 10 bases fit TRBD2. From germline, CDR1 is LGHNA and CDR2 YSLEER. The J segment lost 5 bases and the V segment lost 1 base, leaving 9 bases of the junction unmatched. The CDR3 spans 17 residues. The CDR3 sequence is CASSQARASGSRDTQYF. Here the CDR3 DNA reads TGCGCCAGCAGCCAAGCCCGGGCTAGCGGGAGTCGAGATACGCAGTATTTT.

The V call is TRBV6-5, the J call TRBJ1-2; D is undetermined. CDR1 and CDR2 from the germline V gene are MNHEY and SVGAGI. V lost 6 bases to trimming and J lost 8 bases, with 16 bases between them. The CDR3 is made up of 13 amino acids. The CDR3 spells CASRPGSPAGYTF. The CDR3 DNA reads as TGTGCCAGCAGACCAGGTTCCCCGGCGGGCTACACCTTC.

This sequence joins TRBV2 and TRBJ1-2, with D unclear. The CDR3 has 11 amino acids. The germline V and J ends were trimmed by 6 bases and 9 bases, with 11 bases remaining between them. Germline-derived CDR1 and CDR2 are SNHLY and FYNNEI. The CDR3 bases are TGTGCCAGCAGCCCTTTAGTTAGCTACACCTTC. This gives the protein CASSPLVSYTF.

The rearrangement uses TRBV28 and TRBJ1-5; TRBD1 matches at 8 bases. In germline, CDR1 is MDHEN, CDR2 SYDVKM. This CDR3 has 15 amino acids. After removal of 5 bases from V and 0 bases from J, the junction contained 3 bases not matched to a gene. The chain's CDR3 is CASSETGVSNQPQHF. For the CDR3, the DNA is TGTGCCAGCAGTGAGACAGGGGTTAGCAATCAGCCCCAGCATTTT.

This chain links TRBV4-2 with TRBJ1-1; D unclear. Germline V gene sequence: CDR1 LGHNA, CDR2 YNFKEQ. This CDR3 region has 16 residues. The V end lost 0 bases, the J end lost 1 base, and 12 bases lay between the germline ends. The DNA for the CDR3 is TGTGCCAGCAGCCAAGACGGTATGGCCGAGAACACTGAAGCTTTCTTT. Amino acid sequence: CASSQDGMAENTEAFF.

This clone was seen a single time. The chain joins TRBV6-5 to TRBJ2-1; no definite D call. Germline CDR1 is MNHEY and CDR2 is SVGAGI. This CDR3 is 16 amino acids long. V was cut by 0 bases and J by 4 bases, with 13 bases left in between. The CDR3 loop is CASSYSYGQRYNEQFF. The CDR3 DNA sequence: TGTGCCAGCAGTTACTCTTACGGTCAGCGATACAATGAGCAGTTCTTC.

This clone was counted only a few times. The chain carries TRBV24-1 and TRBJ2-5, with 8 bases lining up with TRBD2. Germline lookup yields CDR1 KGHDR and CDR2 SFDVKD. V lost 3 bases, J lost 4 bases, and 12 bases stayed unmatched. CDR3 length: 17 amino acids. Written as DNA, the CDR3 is TGTGCCACCAGTGATCTCCTACCGGGACTAGGGATAGAGACCCAGTACTTC. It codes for CATSDLLPGLGIETQYF.

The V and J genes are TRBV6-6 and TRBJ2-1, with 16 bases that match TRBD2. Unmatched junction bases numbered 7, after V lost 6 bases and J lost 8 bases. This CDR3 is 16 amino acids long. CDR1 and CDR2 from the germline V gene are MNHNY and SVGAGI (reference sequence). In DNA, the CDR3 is TGTGCCAGCAGCCAACCGGGGACTAGCGGGAGGGATGAGCAGTTCTTC. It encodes CASSQPGTSGRDEQFF.

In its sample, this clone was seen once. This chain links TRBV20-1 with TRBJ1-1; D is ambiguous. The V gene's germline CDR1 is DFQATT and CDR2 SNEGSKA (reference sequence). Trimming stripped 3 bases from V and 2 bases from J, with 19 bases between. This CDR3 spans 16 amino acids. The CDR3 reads CSASSFPLGKNTEAFF. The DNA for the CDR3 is TGCAGTGCTAGTAGTTTTCCGTTGGGGAAAAACACTGAAGCTTTCTTT.

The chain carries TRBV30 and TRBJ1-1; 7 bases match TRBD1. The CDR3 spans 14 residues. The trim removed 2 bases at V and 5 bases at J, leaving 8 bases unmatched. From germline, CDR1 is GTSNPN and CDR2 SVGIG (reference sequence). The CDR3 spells CAWSQGGPGTEAFF. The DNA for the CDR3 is TGTGCCTGGAGTCAGGGGGGGCCCGGGACTGAAGCTTTCTTT. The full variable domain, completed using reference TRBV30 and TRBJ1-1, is SQTIHQWPATLVQPVGSPLSLECTVEGTSNPNLYWYRQAAGRGLQLLFYSVGIGQISSEVPQNLSASRPQDRQFILSSKKLLLSDSGFYLCAWSQGGPGTEAFFGQGTRLTVV.